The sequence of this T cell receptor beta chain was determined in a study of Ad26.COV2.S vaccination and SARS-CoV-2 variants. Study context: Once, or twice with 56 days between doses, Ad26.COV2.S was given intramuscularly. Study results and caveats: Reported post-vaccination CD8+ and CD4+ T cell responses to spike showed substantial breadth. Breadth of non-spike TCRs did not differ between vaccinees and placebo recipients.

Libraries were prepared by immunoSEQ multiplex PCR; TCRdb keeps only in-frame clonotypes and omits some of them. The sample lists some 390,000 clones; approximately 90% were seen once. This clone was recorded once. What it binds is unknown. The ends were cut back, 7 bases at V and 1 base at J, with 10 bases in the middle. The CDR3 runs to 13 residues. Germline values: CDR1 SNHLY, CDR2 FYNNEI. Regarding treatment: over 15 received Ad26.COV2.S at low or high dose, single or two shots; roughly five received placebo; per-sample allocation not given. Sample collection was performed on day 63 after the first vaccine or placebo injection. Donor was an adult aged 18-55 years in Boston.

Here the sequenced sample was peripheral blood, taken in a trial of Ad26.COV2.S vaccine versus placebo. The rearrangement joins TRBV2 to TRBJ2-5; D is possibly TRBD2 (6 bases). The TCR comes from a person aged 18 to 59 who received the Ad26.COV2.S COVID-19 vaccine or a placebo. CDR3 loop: CASIRDFQETQYF. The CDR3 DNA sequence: TGTGCCAGCATCCGGGACTTCCAAGAGACCCAGTACTTC.